This is a list of T cell receptor beta chains from one sample in a study of identical twins. Each CDR3 protein gets one entry after TCRdb re-called the 5' RACE reads with MiXCR. The table includes some 270,000 distinct CDR3 sequences, about 8.5% detected once. A further study also used this sample, focusing on yellow fever vaccine responses in identical twins.

The sequencing sample was made of CD8+ T cells sorted from blood. The receptors were gathered from a woman between 18 and 29 years old in good health. The CDR3 runs from the conserved cysteine through the conserved F or W. A D gene is named only where the DNA matches it firmly. For some rows the clone size is stated as once, few or many, or as a class when expanded; others skip it.

TRBV20-1	TRBJ2-1	TRBD2	few	TGCAGTGCTAGGGGGACTAGCCGGATTGATGAGCAGTTCTTC	CSARGTSRIDEQFF
TRBV11-1	TRBJ2-1	NA	few	TGTGCCAGCAGCTCCGACGTTGAGACTTACAATTCGTGGAATGAGCAGTTCTTC	CASSSDVETYNSWNEQFF
TRBV27	TRBJ2-1	NA	NA	TGTGCCAGCAGTCACTCGATTAAGTTCGATGAGCAGTTCTTC	CASSHSIKFDEQFF
TRBV24-1	TRBJ2-2	TRBD1	NA	TGTGCCACCAGTGATGAGGGGGCCACCGGGGAGCTGTTTTTT	CATSDEGATGELFF
TRBV3-1	TRBJ2-3	NA	NA	TGTGCCAGCAGCCATGATAGGGTTTCAAGTACGGATACGCAGTATTTT	CASSHDRVSSTDTQYF
TRBV7-9	TRBJ2-7	NA	few	TGTGCCAGCAGCCGGTCAGGGGGGTACTTCTCCTACGAGAAGTACTTC	CASSRSGGYFSYEKYF
TRBV29-1	TRBJ1-2	TRBD1	NA	TGCAGCGTACGGGACAGCTCTAACTATGGCTACACCTTC	CSVRDSSNYGYTF
TRBV7-9	TRBJ2-7	TRBD1	many	TGTGCCAGCAGCCCGACCGGGACAGAGCCCTACGAGCAGTACTTC	CASSPTGTEPYEQYF
TRBV20-1	TRBJ2-5	TRBD2	many	TGCAGTGCTAGAGTTTGGCGGGAGGCTGAGACCCAGTACTTC	CSARVWREAETQYF
TRBV12-5	TRBJ1-2	NA	few	TGTGCTAGTGGACTTGGTGGCAGGGAACCCTATGGCTACACCTTC	CASGLGGREPYGYTF
TRBV7-2	TRBJ1-5	NA	NA	TGTGCCAGCAGCCAAGACCCAGGGCAGCCCCAGCATTTT	CASSQDPGQPQHF
TRBV6-2/TRBV6-3	TRBJ2-1	NA	NA	TGTGCCAGCAGGGTGCTGAACAATGAGCAGTTCTTC	CASRVLNNEQFF
TRBV24-1	TRBJ2-6	TRBD1	few	TGTGCCACCAGTGATGGGGACAGATACTCTGGGGCCAACGTCCTGACTTTC	CATSDGDRYSGANVLTF
TRBV2	TRBJ1-5	TRBD1	few	TGTGCCAGCAGGACAGGGGGTGGAGGACAGCCCCAGCATTTT	CASRTGGGGQPQHF
TRBV2	TRBJ1-2	NA	NA	TGTGCCAGCTGGGGGGAACAGGGAAGTGGGGACTATGGCTACACCTTC	CASWGEQGSGDYGYTF
TRBV14	TRBJ2-7	TRBD2	NA	TGTGCCAGCAGCCCCGGGACTAGCGGGGGTTACGAGCAGTACTTC	CASSPGTSGGYEQYF
TRBV7-9	TRBJ2-7	NA	few	TGTGCCAGCGTCGGGCCCCTCTACGACGAGCAGTACTTC	CASVGPLYDEQYF
TRBV12-3/TRBV12-4	TRBJ2-1	NA	many	TGTGCCAGCAGTTCGAGGCCTGGGGGTGAGCAGTTCTTC	CASSSRPGGEQFF
TRBV7-9	TRBJ2-3	TRBD1	few	TGTGCCAGCAGCTCTACTCGTGCAGGGGGCCAGGATACGCAGTATTTT	CASSSTRAGGQDTQYF
TRBV11-1	TRBJ2-5	TRBD1	few	TGTGCCAGCAGCTTAGCGAAACCGGGACAGGGGATGGAAGAGACCCAGTACTTC	CASSLAKPGQGMEETQYF
TRBV19	TRBJ1-2	NA	NA	TGTGCCAGTAAGGGAGTAATCGGCTACACCTTC	CASKGVIGYTF
TRBV27	TRBJ1-1	TRBD1	NA	TGTGCCAGCAGTTCCAGGACAGGGTTGAACACTGAAGCTTTCTTT	CASSSRTGLNTEAFF